Following are 21 T cell receptor beta chains from one sample sequenced in a study of blood T cell repertoires in COVID-19. TCRdb's table, derived via immunoSEQ multiplex PCR, lists solely in-frame clones and lacks some. Here the sample spans roughly 200,000 clones, around 89% being singletons. Sample: peripheral blood. All receptors come from a man in his forties with active or convalescent COVID-19.

V and J are TRBV5-1 and TRBJ2-5; maybe TRBD1 (6 bases). This CDR3 is 16 amino acids long. V dropped 5 bases and J dropped 5 bases, with 22 bases sitting between them. Germline V gene sequence: CDR1 SGHRS, CDR2 YFSETQ. CDR3 residues: CASSLRGDGGMETQYF. Here the CDR3 DNA reads TGCGCCAGCAGTTTGAGGGGAGATGGGGGCATGGAGACCCAGTACTTC.

This clone turned up a few times. The V gene is TRBV7-2, the J gene TRBJ1-3, with unresolved D. The CDR3 runs to 13 residues. Germline CDR1 is SGHTA and CDR2 is FQGNSA. Trimming took off 4 bases at V and 0 bases at J, with 4 bases between the two ends. The CDR3 here is CASSSNSGNTIYF. The CDR3 DNA sequence: TGTGCCAGCAGCTCTAACTCTGGAAACACCATATATTTT.

This rearrangement joins TRBV19 to TRBJ2-1; maybe TRBD2 (7 bases). CDR3 length: 14 amino acids. The V end was cut by 7 bases, the J end by 6 bases, with 16 bases between. The germline V gene encodes CDR1 LNHDA and CDR2 SQIVND (reference sequence). The DNA of the CDR3 is TGTGCCAGTACTCCCTTTGGGGGGGCCAATGAGCAGTTCTTC. Protein: CASTPFGGANEQFF.

The DNA of the CDR3 is TGTGCCAGCAGTTACCCCCGGGACAGAAGACGCTCTGGGGCCAACGTCCTGACTTTC. Residues: CASSYPRDRRRSGANVLTF. V usage is TRBV6-2 or TRBV6-3 and J usage is TRBJ2-6, with 7 bases lining up with TRBD1. This CDR3 region has 19 residues. Germline loops: CDR1 MNHEY, CDR2 SVGEGT. Trimming took 2 bases from V and 0 from J; bases not matched to a gene: 10.

V and J are TRBV27 and TRBJ1-6, with no clear D. The V gene's germline CDR1 is MNHEY and CDR2 SMNVEV (reference sequence). V dropped 3 bases and J dropped 10 bases, with 13 bases sitting between them. This CDR3 spans 14 amino acids. The CDR3 DNA reads TGTGCCAGCAGTTTCGTAGAGGAAGGATCACCCCTCCACTTT. This codes for CASSFVEEGSPLHF.

CDR3 amino acids: CAWRTGTGDAGELFF. In nucleotides, the CDR3 is TGTGCCTGGAGAACCGGGACAGGGGACGCCGGGGAGCTGTTTTTT. The chain recombines TRBV30 with TRBJ2-2, with 10 bases lining up with TRBD1. The trim removed 3 bases at V and 6 bases at J, leaving 7 bases unmatched. This CDR3 is 15 amino acids long. Germline V gene sequence: CDR1 GTSNPN, CDR2 SVGIG (reference sequence).

This rearrangement joins TRBV28 to TRBJ2-2; tentatively, D is TRBD2 (5 bases). The V gene's germline CDR1 is MDHEN and CDR2 SYDVKM. The CDR3 totals 18 residues. Trimming removed 2 bases from V and 3 bases from J, with 19 bases in between. CDR3 in amino acids: CASSLGARSTGDTGELFF. CDR3 nucleotides: TGTGCCAGCAGTTTAGGTGCTAGGTCCACCGGGGACACCGGGGAGCTGTTTTTT.

The chain combines TRBV24-1 with TRBJ2-3; tentative D call: TRBD2 (6 bases). The germline V gene has CDR1 KGHDR and CDR2 SFDVKD. The CDR3 sequence is 13 residues long. Between the trimmed V and J ends, which lost 3 bases and 8 bases, there was a span of 11 bases. The CDR3: CATSDPLSGTQYF. The CDR3 nucleotides read TGTGCCACCAGTGATCCCCTTAGCGGTACGCAGTATTTT.

V and J are TRBV5-6 and TRBJ1-2; 9 bases fit TRBD1. The length of the CDR3 is 14 residues. Germline CDR1 is SGHDT and CDR2 is YYEEEE. J was trimmed by 6 bases and V by 3 bases; bases with no gene match: 6. The CDR3 DNA is TGTGCCAGCAGCTGGATGGGACAGGGTAATGGCTACACCTTC. Protein sequence: CASSWMGQGNGYTF.

CDR3 in DNA: TGTGCCAGCACCCGAAGCGGGTGGGGGGATCAGCCCCAGCATTTT. Its protein is CASTRSGWGDQPQHF. J is TRBJ1-5 and V is TRBV6-5; D perhaps matches TRBD1 (5 bases). Germline lookup yields CDR1 MNHEY and CDR2 SVGAGI. The length of the CDR3 is 15 residues. V shed 7 bases and J shed 5 bases, with 18 bases lying between them.

V and J are TRBV7-2 and TRBJ2-7; 8 nucleotides line up with TRBD1. The ends lost 6 bases at V and 2 bases at J; junction bases unmatched: 9. This CDR3 is built from 15 residues. Germline assignment: CDR1 SGHTA and CDR2 FQGNSA. CDR3 sequence: CASSYSGTGPYEQYF. The CDR3 coding sequence is TGTGCCAGCAGTTACTCCGGGACAGGTCCCTACGAGCAGTACTTC.

J is TRBJ1-2 and V is TRBV19, with D unresolved. This CDR3 is built from 14 residues. The germline V gene has CDR1 LNHDA and CDR2 SQIVND (reference sequence). Trimming took off 9 bases at V and 4 bases at J, with 18 bases between the two ends. As DNA, the CDR3 is TGTGCCAGCTCCCCCCGTCAGGCAGGCTATGGCTACACCTTC. Its translation is CASSPRQAGYGYTF.

This rearrangement joins TRBV11-2 to TRBJ2-3; 11 bases are shared with TRBD2. V lost 5 bases and J lost 1; bases outside the gene matches: 11. CDR1 and CDR2 (germline): SGHAT, FQNNGV. The length of the CDR3 is 18 residues. The CDR3, as DNA: TGTGCCAGCAGCCAGACTAGCGGGGCTGCTTTGGGCACAGATACGCAGTATTTT. It translates to CASSQTSGAALGTDTQYF. Using reference TRBV11-2 and TRBJ2-3 for the parts outside the CDR3, the full variable domain is EAGVAQSPRYKIIEKRQSVAFWCNPISGHATLYWYQQILGQGPKLLIQFQNNGVVDDSQLPKDRFSAERLKGVDSTLKIQPAKLEDSAVYLCASSQTSGAALGTDTQYFGPGTRLTVL.

The J gene is TRBJ1-1, the V gene TRBV7-8, with 8 bases that match TRBD1. From germline, CDR1 is SGHVS and CDR2 FQNEAQ. The J segment lost 4 bases and the V segment lost 5 bases, leaving 9 bases of the junction unmatched. There are 15 residues in the CDR3. In nucleotides, the CDR3 is TGTGCCAGCAGCCCCCAGGGGGCGAGTGGCACTGAAGCTTTCTTT. Its protein product is CASSPQGASGTEAFF.

This chain connects TRBV28 to TRBJ2-3; 8 bases match TRBD1. The CDR3 sequence is 14 residues long. The V and J ends lost 4 bases and 4 bases, in that order; junction bases with no gene match: 4. Germline loops: CDR1 MDHEN, CDR2 SYDVKM. This chain's CDR3 is CASSSRQGPDTQYF. The CDR3 DNA reads as TGTGCCAGCAGTTCTCGACAGGGGCCAGATACGCAGTATTTT.

The genes are TRBV27 and TRBJ1-2, with D perhaps matching TRBD1 (6 bases). CDR3 length: 13 amino acids. Trimming shortened V by 7 bases and J by 2 bases, and 11 bases separated the two germline ends. Germline values: CDR1 MNHEY, CDR2 SMNVEV (reference sequence). The CDR3 region is CASKLQGNYGYTF. As DNA, the CDR3 is TGTGCCAGCAAGTTACAGGGCAACTATGGCTACACCTTC.

V and J are TRBV27 and TRBJ1-5, with 7 bases lining up with TRBD1. The CDR3 has 15 residues. The junction had 11 bases not matched to a gene; V was cut back by 8 bases and J by 4 bases. The germline V gene has CDR1 MNHEY and CDR2 SMNVEV (reference sequence). The CDR3 loop reads CASRRGTVGNQPQHF. CDR3 nucleotide sequence: TGTGCCAGCCGAAGAGGGACAGTCGGGAATCAGCCCCAGCATTTT.

The chain links TRBV28 to TRBJ1-2; D unresolved. V lost 5 bases to trimming and J lost 2 bases, with 9 bases between them. The CDR3 is made up of 13 amino acids. Germline CDR1 MDHEN, CDR2 SYDVKM. This CDR3 is CASSGARNYGYTF. The DNA of the CDR3 is TGTGCCAGCAGTGGTGCGAGGAACTATGGCTACACCTTC.

The chain recombines TRBV28 with TRBJ1-6; 8 bases fit TRBD1. Germline-derived CDR1 and CDR2 are MDHEN and SYDVKM. The CDR3 has 16 residues. J was trimmed by 13 bases and V by 5 bases; bases with no gene match: 16. The CDR3 coding sequence is TGTGCCAGCAGTATCGCAGGGGGCGCAAAGAAATCGCCCCTCCACTTT. Residues: CASSIAGGAKKSPLHF.

DNA of the CDR3: TGTGCCAGCAGCCCCCTCCGACAGGGGGAAGAGACCCAGTACTTC. Its protein is CASSPLRQGEETQYF. J is TRBJ2-5 and V is TRBV3-1 (or the pseudogene TRBV3-2); 9 nucleotides match TRBD1. The V gene end was trimmed by 4 bases and the J gene end by 3 bases; junction bases not matched to a gene: 6. CDR1 LGHDT and CDR2 YNNKEL come from the germline V gene (reference sequence). The CDR3 consists of 15 residues.

CDR3 DNA sequence: TGTGCCAGCGGCAACTTACAGGGCGTCTTAACTGAAGCTTTCTTT. This encodes CASGNLQGVLTEAFF. The genes are TRBV9 and TRBJ1-1; tentatively, D is TRBD1 (6 bases). The CDR3 totals 15 residues. From germline, CDR1 is SGDLS and CDR2 YYNGEE. Trimming left V 7 bases short and J 5 bases short, with 21 bases between.